Each of the 15 T cell receptor beta chains below was sequenced from the same sample in a study of T cell repertoires in cytomegalovirus infection. TCRdb re-called the reads through MiXCR, storing one row per CDR3 protein. The sample lists more than 650,000 distinct CDR3 sequences, about a third seen once, with around 2.8% in the top ten. Sequenced: PBMCs. These receptors were taken from a human donor in good health (CMV status not recorded). Some clones in this sample may be carry-over from other donors' samples.

V is TRBV20-1 and J is TRBJ2-3; D remains ambiguous. This CDR3 is built from 16 residues. The V gene's germline CDR1 is DFQATT and CDR2 SNEGSKA (reference sequence). The germline V and J ends were trimmed by 0 bases and 5 bases, with 18 bases remaining between them. Written as DNA, the CDR3 is TGCAGTGCTAGAGAGAGGTTTCTCATCCGCATAGATACGCAGTATTTT. It encodes CSARERFLIRIDTQYF.

A remark on this clonotype: The CDR3 carries no conserved terminal phenylalanine or tryptophan, so it likely arises from a read error. The chain uses TRBV20-1 and TRBJ2-5; 7 bases fit TRBD1. The CDR3 runs to 13 residues. The trim removed 8 bases at V and 5 bases at J, leaving 11 bases unmatched. In germline, CDR1 is DFQATT, CDR2 SNEGSKA (reference sequence). Here the CDR3 DNA reads TGCAGTTTCTGGGCAGGGGGAAAGGAGACCCAGTACTTA. Translated, it gives CSFWAGGKETQYL.

V is TRBV28 and J is TRBJ2-7, with 10 bases identical to TRBD2. Germline CDR1 is MDHEN and CDR2 is SYDVKM. The V segment lost 4 bases and the J segment 5 bases; nucleotides outside the gene matches: 5. The CDR3 sequence is 14 residues long. The CDR3 protein is CASSSLAGKDEQYF. In nucleotides, the CDR3 is TGTGCCAGCAGTTCACTAGCGGGAAAGGACGAGCAGTACTTC.

V is TRBV7-9 and J is TRBJ2-3; possibly TRBD1 or TRBD2 for D (5 bases each). The CDR3 consists of 18 residues. The V gene's germline CDR1 is SEHNR and CDR2 FQNEAQ (reference sequence). V lost 2 bases and J lost 5, with 23 bases in between. The CDR3 DNA sequence: TGTGCCAGCAGCTTACTTCGTCTAAGTCCGGCTGGGGGAGATACGCAGTATTTT. Translating gives CASSLLRLSPAGGDTQYF.

To note about this clonotype: Because the CDR3 is missing its conserved closing phenylalanine or tryptophan, this is likely a read error. The chain carries TRBV7-9 and TRBJ2-1; the D call may be TRBD1 or TRBD2 (6 bases each). The germline gives CDR1 SEHNR, CDR2 FQNEAQ (reference sequence). There are 16 residues in the CDR3. V lost 4 bases and J lost 7, with 20 bases in between. CDR3 protein: CASSSVSGALGNEQFL. The CDR3 DNA is TGTGCCAGCAGCTCCGTCTCGGGGGCGCTTGGTAATGAGCAGTTCTTA.

The chain recombines TRBV20-1 with TRBJ2-3; 10 nucleotides agree with TRBD2. CDR1 is DFQATT and CDR2 is SNEGSKA in the germline V gene (reference sequence). Germline trimming cut 5 bases from V and 5 bases from J; bases unmatched to any gene: 10. The CDR3 contains 15 residues. The CDR3 loop is CSAPTLAGAGDTQYF. The CDR3 nucleotides read TGCAGTGCTCCCACTCTAGCGGGAGCGGGAGATACGCAGTATTTT.

This clonotype has just a few counts. The chain recombines TRBV2 with TRBJ1-3; the D gene is possibly TRBD1 (5 bases). From germline, CDR1 is SNHLY and CDR2 FYNNEI. This CDR3 has 13 residues. Trimming pared 8 bases from V and 0 bases from J, leaving 8 bases between. The CDR3 is CASRGNSGNTIYF. The CDR3 coding sequence is TGTGCCAGCCGGGGGAACTCTGGAAACACCATATATTTT.

About this clonotype itself: This sequence may be a read error, since a much larger clone differs from it by one base. CDR3 DNA sequence: TGTGCCAGCGGCTTAGCGCAGGGCCTCTATGGCTACACCTTC. Encoded protein: CASGLAQGLYGYTF. This chain connects TRBV7-2 to TRBJ1-2; the D gene is possibly TRBD1 (5 bases). Germline assignment: CDR1 SGHTA and CDR2 FQGNSA. The CDR3 runs 14 residues.

In this sample, this clonotype turned up a few times. This chain connects TRBV27 to TRBJ2-2; 13 bases agree with TRBD2. V lost 5 bases and J lost 5; bases outside the gene matches: 5. Germline V gene data show CDR1 as MNHEY and CDR2 as SMNVEV (reference sequence). CDR3 length: 16 residues. CDR3 nucleotide sequence: TGTGCCAGCAGTCCACCGGGACTAGCGGGGACCGGGGAGCTGTTTTTT. Translating it yields CASSPPGLAGTGELFF.

This clonotype was counted a few times. This chain connects TRBV19 to TRBJ2-2, with TRBD1 matching 7 bases. This CDR3 is built from 13 residues. The J segment lost 1 base and the V segment lost 8 bases, leaving 1 base of the junction unmatched. The V gene's germline CDR1 is LNHDA and CDR2 SQIVND (reference sequence). CDR3 nucleotides: TGTGCCAGTCGGGACAGGAACACCGGGGAGCTGTTTTTT. Translating gives CASRDRNTGELFF.

The chain employs TRBV23-1 and TRBJ2-3; D ambiguous. TRBV23-1 is classed as an ORF, of uncertain function. Deletions cut 0 bases from V and 3 bases from J, with 16 bases between. There are 17 residues in the CDR3. The CDR3 nucleotides are TGCGCCAGCAGTCAATCGGAGAAGGGTCAAAATACAGATACGCAGTATTTT. It encodes CASSQSEKGQNTDTQYF.

This clonotype was seen a single time. The chain has TRBV6-2 or TRBV6-3 and TRBJ2-3; 11 bases align to TRBD2. The CDR3 loop spans 15 amino acids. V shed 5 bases, J shed 2 bases, and the junction held 3 bases outside the gene matches. Germline loops: CDR1 MNHEY, CDR2 SVGEGT. The CDR3 DNA reads TGTGCCAGCAGTAGACTAGCGGGGTACACAGATACGCAGTATTTT. Protein: CASSRLAGYTDTQYF.

This chain links TRBV2 with TRBJ1-5, with D perhaps TRBD1 (6 bases). The CDR3 is 13 residues long. V was trimmed by 4 bases and J by 6 bases, leaving 10 bases between them. Looked up from germline, CDR1 is SNHLY and CDR2 is FYNNEI. CDR3 sequence: CASSGGGPQPQHF. Here the CDR3 DNA reads TGTGCCAGCAGTGGAGGGGGACCTCAGCCCCAGCATTTT.

This CDR3 reads CASSVAGTSYEQYF. DNA for the CDR3: TGTGCCAGCAGTGTAGCGGGAACTTCCTACGAGCAGTACTTC. The chain carries TRBV25-1 and TRBJ2-7, with 8 nucleotides matching TRBD2. Per germline, CDR1 MGHDK and CDR2 SYGVNS. The CDR3 has 14 residues. The V segment lost 4 bases and the J segment 1 base; nucleotides outside the gene matches: 3.

The chain employs TRBV30 and TRBJ1-2; D not certain. The CDR3 is 13 residues long. CDR1 GTSNPN and CDR2 SVGIG come from the germline V gene (reference sequence). The ends were cut back, 2 bases at V and 6 bases at J, with 13 bases in the middle. The CDR3 DNA sequence: TGTGCCTGGAGTCCCGGGTCGAGACATGGCTACACCTTC. Translating it yields CAWSPGSRHGYTF.